These T cell receptor beta chains were read from a single sample in a study of T cells after posttransplantation cyclophosphamide. Here immunoSEQ multiplex PCR was the method, and the copy in TCRdb shows in-frame clones only, minus some. There are roughly 6,200 clones in the sample, none observed a single time. The material sequenced was PBMCs, taken after an allogeneic stem cell transplant with post-transplant cyclophosphamide. The source is a male patient between 25 and 39 years old who received an allogeneic stem cell transplant from an unrelated donor, was CMV-positive, and had acute and chronic GVHD. Some of the T cells might come from the graft donor. Both conserved end residues are trimmed from each CDR3. Clone sizes are shown as how often the clone was seen (once, few, many) or a class if it is expanded.

abundance | v_gene | CDR3aa
many | TRBV29-1 | SAGTAADRGEAF
many | TRBV27 | ASRRSNRGNQPQH
many | TRBV7-2 | ASSLWLAGEGEQF
medium-sized | TRBV5-1 | ASSTRTGENTEAF
many | TRBV10-1 | ASSDGTSGDNEQF
many | TRBV6-5 | ASSYSWGANYGYT
many | TRBV21-1 | ASSKARPTRERETQY
medium-sized | TRBV2 | ASSEQHYDRWTVVNQPQH
many | TRBV7-2 | ASSFRGRGYGYT
many | TRBV2 | ASRTSGGLGNTIY
few | TRBV4-3 | ASSQDRTGAYNSPLH
few | TRBV19 | ASSIGGQSQETQY
many | TRBV19 | ASSIALAGGFEQY
many | TRBV6-5 | ASSYSARGTYEQY
many | TRBV7-8 | ASSLNSGVGGGTGELF
many | TRBV9 | ASSGGGWDNEQF
many | TRBV5-6 | ASSPGGWYEQY